A selection of T cell receptor beta chains follows, all from one sample in a study of blood T cells in healthy people across ages. TCRdb analysed the 5' RACE reads with MiXCR anew, one entry per CDR3 protein. The sample shows nearly 1 million distinct CDR3 sequences, roughly 50% of them seen only once. Sequencing was done on a sample of blood. These receptors all come from a woman in her fifties or sixties in good health. CDR3s include the opening cysteine and the closing phenylalanine or tryptophan. Part of the rows lack a size; the others show once, few, many or a class for expanded clones.

v_call	j_call	clone_size	cdr3_length	cdr3_aa
TRBV2	TRBJ2-7	NA	16	CASSTAGTGKSGEQYF
TRBV30	TRBJ1-2	NA	11	CAWSLVRGYTF
TRBV29-1	TRBJ2-1	NA	13	CSVGAGGYNEQFF
TRBV4-1	TRBJ1-4	few	16	CASSQVFGTGNEKLFF
TRBV6-4	TRBJ1-2	few	14	CASSEGGAESGYTF
TRBV7-9	TRBJ1-4	NA	14	CASSTTGVNEKLFF
TRBV28	TRBJ2-7	NA	14	CASSRPGKTYEQYF
TRBV12-3/TRBV12-4	TRBJ2-7	few	16	CASSFKGGLSSYEQYF
TRBV12-5	TRBJ2-5	NA	13	CASGFGLVETQYF
TRBV6-5	NA	NA	14	CASSYGGHTSEQYF
TRBV10-3	TRBJ1-2	NA	13	CATQDTSAIGYTF
TRBV3-1	TRBJ2-7	NA	16	CASSQDGASGTYEQYF
TRBV20-1	TRBJ2-1	NA	11	CSARGGLAPFF
TRBV6-6	TRBJ1-1	NA	14	CASSYNGFIAEAFF
TRBV7-3	TRBJ2-7	few	15	CASSLARSTYNEQYF
TRBV3-1	TRBJ2-1	few	16	CASSRVLLAGANEQFF
TRBV3-1	TRBJ2-1	NA	16	CASSQEAGGPLDEQFF
TRBV5-1	TRBJ2-2	NA	14	CASSIQGNTGELFF
TRBV5-1	TRBJ2-3	NA	16	CASSTPTGRETDTQYF
TRBV2	TRBJ2-7	few	14	CASSIRGSSYEQYF
TRBV5-6	TRBJ2-3	NA	14	CASSFHLAPDTQYF
TRBV20-1	TRBJ2-1	NA	19	CSARGLAGRPLSPYNEQFF
TRBV4-1	TRBJ2-3	NA	16	CASSQDQGPQGDTQYF
TRBV6-5	TRBJ2-7	NA	16	CASSYLRAGGFYEQYF
TRBV20-1	TRBJ1-4	many	14	CSARSIRAIEKLFF
TRBV7-8	TRBJ2-5	NA	15	CASRIAAGGKETQYF
TRBV20-1	TRBJ1-5	few	14	CSARDLTDYQPQHF
TRBV5-1	TRBJ1-4	NA	13	CASSGTENEKLFF
TRBV5-5	TRBJ2-7	NA	16	CASSWGRGTGNYEQYF
TRBV2	TRBJ2-7	few	11	CASSVRVEQYF
TRBV12-3/TRBV12-4	TRBJ2-5	NA	14	CASRPAGGRETQYF
TRBV6-5	TRBJ2-7	NA	15	CASSYSWGLSYEQYF
TRBV7-9	TRBJ2-3	NA	15	CASSSSRLVTDTQYF
TRBV7-2	TRBJ1-4	many	14	CASSYRGRDEKLFF
TRBV3-1	TRBJ2-3	NA	16	CASSRTSAGFTDTQYF
TRBV27	TRBJ2-5	NA	14	CASSSGGVWETQYF
TRBV15	TRBJ2-7	NA	14	CATSRRLGIDEQYF
TRBV7-2	TRBJ2-5	few	16	CASSPGQGLWVETQYF
TRBV14	TRBJ2-7	few	15	CASSHGSGQIYEQYF
TRBV12-3/TRBV12-4	TRBJ2-5	many	11	CASQTGETQYF
TRBV7-9	TRBJ2-5	NA	16	CASSLRIGGGGETQYF
TRBV4-1	NA	few	16	CASSQYPSGRTGEQYF
TRBV24-1	TRBJ2-1	NA	16	CATSDTGAPSYNEQFF
TRBV10-3	TRBJ1-5	NA	13	CAISVRDNQPQHF
TRBV7-6	TRBJ2-7	NA	12	CASGQTAYEQYF
TRBV3-1	TRBJ2-6	NA	17	CASSQAYQFSGANVLTF
TRBV6-2/TRBV6-3	TRBJ2-1	NA	15	CASSYGGTAYNEQFF
TRBV18	TRBJ2-1	NA	13	CASSPVVYNEQFF
TRBV20-1	TRBJ2-7	NA	13	CSVPYPLVLEQYF
TRBV15	TRBJ2-1	NA	16	CATSYRPGLTYNEQFF
TRBV4-1	TRBJ2-7	few	14	CASSPGFSGYEQYF